Listed below are T cell receptor beta chains from one sample, sequenced in a study of cytomegalovirus exposure and HLA in healthy donors. Produced via immunoSEQ multiplex PCR; TCRdb's table is partial and in-frame only. Of fewer than 150,000 clones listed, roughly 14% are singletons. Sequencing input: PBMCs. Source of these receptors: a woman aged 18-29 years in good health and CMV-seronegative. Both conserved end residues are part of each CDR3. The D gene is left open where the match is weak. Some rows mark clone size as missing; the rest say once, few, many or name a class of expanded clone.

CDR3aa: CASNVGRASYEQYF; CDR3nt: TGTGCCAGCAACGTTGGCAGGGCCTCCTACGAGCAGTACTTC; abundance: NA; v_gene: TRBV2; j_gene: TRBJ2-7; d_gene: NA
CDR3aa: CASSPASGDLFNEQFF; CDR3nt: TGTGCCAGCTCACCGGCTAGCGGGGACCTTTTCAATGAGCAGTTCTTC; abundance: NA; v_gene: TRBV18; j_gene: TRBJ2-1; d_gene: TRBD2
CDR3aa: CASSVDDRGIDTQYF; CDR3nt: TGTGCCAGCAGCGTAGATGACAGGGGGATAGATACGCAGTATTTT; abundance: NA; v_gene: TRBV9; j_gene: TRBJ2-3; d_gene: TRBD1
CDR3aa: CASSLTVQETQYF; CDR3nt: TGTGCCAGCAGCCTTACAGTCCAAGAGACCCAGTACTTC; abundance: few; v_gene: TRBV27; j_gene: TRBJ2-5; d_gene: NA
CDR3aa: CASSPLFRGKTGELFF; CDR3nt: TGTGCCAGCAGCCCCCTCTTCAGGGGGAAAACCGGGGAGCTGTTTTTT; abundance: NA; v_gene: TRBV9; j_gene: TRBJ2-2; d_gene: TRBD1
CDR3aa: CASSPNSGAAYEQYF; CDR3nt: TGCGCCAGCAGCCCTAATAGCGGAGCCGCCTACGAGCAGTACTTC; abundance: many; v_gene: TRBV5-1; j_gene: TRBJ2-7; d_gene: NA
CDR3aa: CASSWTKGGHSYEQYF; CDR3nt: TGTGCCAGCAGCTGGACGAAGGGCGGGCACTCCTACGAGCAGTACTTC; abundance: once; v_gene: TRBV7-2; j_gene: TRBJ2-7; d_gene: NA
CDR3aa: CASSTGFVAYEQYF; CDR3nt: TGTGCCAGCAGTACAGGTTTCGTAGCCTACGAGCAGTACTTC; abundance: NA; v_gene: TRBV27; j_gene: TRBJ2-7; d_gene: NA
CDR3aa: CASRQIAQETQYF; CDR3nt: TGTGCCAGTAGACAAATTGCACAAGAGACCCAGTACTTC; abundance: NA; v_gene: TRBV19; j_gene: TRBJ2-5; d_gene: NA
CDR3aa: CASSSRGLGQPQHF; CDR3nt: TGTGCCAGTAGTTCCAGGGGGCTGGGACAGCCCCAGCATTTT; abundance: NA; v_gene: TRBV19; j_gene: TRBJ1-5; d_gene: TRBD1
CDR3aa: CATSRDQGAVGRGYTF; CDR3nt: TGTGCCACCAGCAGAGATCAGGGGGCGGTCGGGCGGGGCTACACCTTC; abundance: NA; v_gene: TRBV15; j_gene: TRBJ1-2; d_gene: TRBD1
CDR3aa: CASSQDREINEQFF; CDR3nt: TGTGCCAGCAGCCAAGATCGGGAGATCAATGAGCAGTTCTTC; abundance: few; v_gene: TRBV4-2; j_gene: TRBJ2-1; d_gene: NA
CDR3aa: CASSFAGADTDTQYF; CDR3nt: TGTGCCAGCAGCTTTGCGGGAGCCGACACAGATACGCAGTATTTT; abundance: NA; v_gene: TRBV7-6; j_gene: TRBJ2-3; d_gene: TRBD2
CDR3aa: CATQGQSNQPQHF; CDR3nt: TGCGCCACTCAAGGACAGTCCAATCAGCCCCAGCATTTT; abundance: few; v_gene: TRBV10-2; j_gene: TRBJ1-5; d_gene: NA
CDR3aa: CASMVTGGSYEQYF; CDR3nt: TGTGCCAGCATGGTGACAGGAGGCTCCTACGAGCAGTACTTC; abundance: NA; v_gene: TRBV6-5; j_gene: TRBJ2-7; d_gene: NA
CDR3aa: CASSPGTGGFYEQYF; CDR3nt: TGTGCCAGCAGCCCCGGGACAGGGGGCTTCTACGAGCAGTACTTC; abundance: NA; v_gene: TRBV6-1; j_gene: TRBJ2-7; d_gene: TRBD1
CDR3aa: CASSVGAGNTGELFF; CDR3nt: TGTGCCAGCAGCGTAGGAGCGGGAAACACCGGGGAGCTGTTTTTT; abundance: few; v_gene: TRBV9; j_gene: TRBJ2-2; d_gene: TRBD2
CDR3aa: CAWGERGETQYF; CDR3nt: TGTGCCTGGGGGGAAAGGGGTGAGACCCAGTACTTC; abundance: few; v_gene: TRBV30; j_gene: TRBJ2-5; d_gene: NA
CDR3aa: CASSAYPGQGIGEQYF; CDR3nt: TGTGCCAGCAGCGCCTATCCGGGACAGGGGATCGGCGAGCAGTACTTC; abundance: NA; v_gene: TRBV11-2; j_gene: TRBJ2-7; d_gene: TRBD1
CDR3aa: CASSYDRGPPNEKLFF; CDR3nt: TGTGCCAGCAGTTACGATAGGGGGCCTCCTAATGAAAAACTGTTTTTT; abundance: few; v_gene: TRBV6-5; j_gene: TRBJ1-4; d_gene: TRBD1
CDR3aa: CASSLYGVAQNYGYTF; CDR3nt: TGTGCCAGCAGTTTATACGGGGTAGCACAAAACTATGGCTACACCTTC; abundance: NA; v_gene: TRBV28; j_gene: TRBJ1-2; d_gene: NA
CDR3aa: CASSWGSGGSPLHF; CDR3nt: TGCGCCAGCAGCTGGGGGTCGGGGGGTTCACCCCTCCACTTT; abundance: NA; v_gene: TRBV5-1; j_gene: TRBJ1-6; d_gene: NA